A single sample gave rise to the 8 T cell receptor beta chains below, sequenced in a study of vaccination effects on CD4 cells after COVID-19. Here immunoSEQ multiplex PCR was the method, and the copy in TCRdb shows in-frame clones only, minus some. This sample yields about 45,000 clones, of which under 80% are seen a single time; about 30% belongs to the top ten. The antigens these receptors bind are not known. In the ViraFEST assay, antigen-specific CD4+ clonotypes were identified by expansion after peptide-pool stimulation. An approximately 10-day culture period preceded the isolation of CD4+ T cells. This individual tested PCR-positive for SARS-CoV-2 infection between March and December 2020. Specimen: CD4+ T cells from PBMCs cultured with a peptide pool, collected before COVID-19 vaccination. These receptors were collected from a human donor who had a prior SARS-CoV-2 infection.

This clone has only a few counts. This sequence joins TRBV2 and TRBJ1-5, with a weak D call TRBD1 (5 bases). Germline V CDR1 and CDR2: SNHLY, FYNNEI. CDR3 length equals 14 residues. V dropped 6 bases and J dropped 7 bases, with 16 bases sitting between them. The CDR3 coding sequence is TGTGCCAGCAGCGGGGGACTCGATCTCCAGCCCCAGCATTTT. Translating gives CASSGGLDLQPQHF.

Here the CDR3 reads CASSYDTHYGYTF. CDR3 in DNA: TGTGCCAGCAGTTACGACACGCACTATGGCTACACCTTC. V usage is TRBV6-5 and J usage is TRBJ1-2; unclear D gene. CDR1 is MNHEY and CDR2 is SVGAGI in the germline V gene. CDR3 length: 13 amino acids. V shed 2 bases and J shed 3 bases, with 7 bases lying between them.

This CDR3 reads CASSVVGGETQYF. The CDR3 DNA is TGTGCCAGCAGCGTAGTAGGTGGCGAGACCCAGTACTTC. This chain uses TRBV9 with TRBJ2-5; D ambiguous. This CDR3 is built from 13 residues. Germline lookup yields CDR1 SGDLS and CDR2 YYNGEE. Trimming left V 0 bases short and J 5 bases short, with 8 bases between.

The chain joins TRBV7-3 to TRBJ2-3; D is uncertain. Germline V gives CDR1 SGHTA, CDR2 FQGTGA. The CDR3 spans 14 residues. V was cut by 4 bases and J by 2 bases, with 10 bases left in between. The CDR3: CASSSSSYTDTQYF. CDR3 nucleotide sequence: TGTGCCAGCAGCTCATCCAGCTACACAGATACGCAGTATTTT. Supplemented by reference TRBV7-3 and TRBJ2-3, the full variable domain reads GAGVSQTPSNKVTEKGKYVELRCDPISGHTALYWYRQSLGQGPEFLIYFQGTGAADDSGLPNDRFFAVRPEGSVSTLKIQRTERGDSAVYLCASSSSSYTDTQYFGPGTRLTVL.

This clone was detected a few times. V and J are TRBV5-1 and TRBJ2-7; D is possibly TRBD1 or TRBD2 (5 bases each). CDR3 length: 15 residues. Germline V lookup: CDR1 SGHRS, CDR2 YFSETQ. V dropped 2 bases and J dropped 1 base, with 13 bases sitting between them. CDR3 DNA sequence: TGCGCCAGCAGCTTCGGGTTTGGGGGATCCTACGAGCAGTACTTC. This gives the protein CASSFGFGGSYEQYF. The whole variable domain, remainder taken from reference TRBV5-1 and TRBJ2-7, is KAGVTQTPRYLIKTRGQQVTLSCSPISGHRSVSWYQQTPGQGLQFLFEYFSETQRNKGNFPGRFSGRQFSNSRSEMNVSTLELGDSALYLCASSFGFGGSYEQYFGPGTRLTVT.

V and J are TRBV7-2 and TRBJ2-7; D is tentatively TRBD1 or TRBD2 (5 bases each). Between the trimmed V and J ends, which lost 1 base and 2 bases, there was a span of 9 bases. Germline V gene lookup returns CDR1 SGHTA and CDR2 FQGNSA. This CDR3 has 14 amino acids. The CDR3 DNA reads TGTGCCAGCAGCTTAGAGGGACCGGCCTACGAGCAGTACTTC. Translated: CASSLEGPAYEQYF.

CDR3 nucleotide sequence: TGTGCCAGCAGACGAGGGACTAGCGCAGATACGCAGTATTTT. This translates into CASRRGTSADTQYF. The chain links TRBV7-9 to TRBJ2-3; 10 bases line up with TRBD2. CDR1 is SEHNR and CDR2 is FQNEAQ in the germline V gene (reference sequence). With 6 bases clipped from V and 4 bases from J, the junction kept 4 bases outside the gene matches. The CDR3 extends over 14 amino acids.

This clone was detected a few times. The chain employs TRBV7-9 and TRBJ1-1, with D tentatively TRBD1 (6 bases). Germline lookup yields CDR1 SEHNR and CDR2 FQNEAQ (reference sequence). Between the trimmed V and J ends, which lost 2 bases and 5 bases, there was a span of 15 bases. CDR3 size: 15 residues. The CDR3 here is CASSLPQRGSTEAFF. The DNA of the CDR3 is TGTGCCAGCAGCTTACCCCAGAGGGGGAGTACTGAAGCTTTCTTT.